Presented here are 28 T cell receptor beta chains from one specimen sequenced in a study of OX40 agonist ivuxolimab in advanced cancers. Libraries were prepared by immunoSEQ multiplex PCR; TCRdb keeps only in-frame clonotypes and omits some of them. In the table there are 69,000 or so clones, about nine tenths of which are singletons. The sample consisted of CD4+ or CD8+ T cells sorted from blood, taken in a trial of the OX40 agonist ivuxolimab. These TCRs come from an adult with an advanced solid tumor such as melanoma, head and neck, liver or kidney cancer.

The rearrangement joins TRBV7-6 to TRBJ2-5; D is unclear. Per germline, CDR1 SGHVS and CDR2 FNYEAQ. V lost 6 bases and J lost 5, with 13 bases in between. This CDR3 region has 13 residues. CDR3 in amino acids: CASRGPPRETQYF. The DNA for the CDR3 is TGTGCCAGCAGGGGCCCCCCCAGGGAGACCCAGTACTTC.

This clone has just a few counts. The genes are TRBV6-5 and TRBJ1-6; possibly TRBD1 for D (5 bases). Trimming shortened V by 2 bases and J by 11 bases, and 10 bases separated the two germline ends. CDR1 and CDR2 from the germline V gene are MNHEY and SVGAGI. CDR3 length equals 13 residues. For the CDR3, the DNA is TGTGCCAGCAGTTACGGCAGGGAGACACCCCTCCACTTT. This gives the protein CASSYGRETPLHF.

The rearrangement uses TRBV27 and TRBJ2-3; 12 nucleotides match TRBD1. The CDR3 extends over 16 amino acids. With 1 base clipped from V and 5 bases from J, the junction kept 4 bases outside the gene matches. Germline V gene lookup returns CDR1 MNHEY and CDR2 SMNVEV (reference sequence). CDR3 DNA sequence: TGTGCCAGCAGTTTATTCGGGACAGGGGGCCGAGATACGCAGTATTTT. Amino acid sequence: CASSLFGTGGRDTQYF.

This clone was seen a single time. The chain is built from TRBV19 and TRBJ2-2; D is ambiguous. V gave up 3 bases and J gave up 4 bases, with 6 bases separating them. Germline values: CDR1 LNHDA, CDR2 SQIVND (reference sequence). This CDR3 is 13 amino acids long. DNA of the CDR3: TGTGCCAGTAGTATGGTTACCACCGGGGAGCTGTTTTTT. As protein: CASSMVTTGELFF.

Turning to this clone: An end of the junction does not agree with germline; a read error may underlie this. This chain links TRBV10-2 with TRBJ1-1; D is perhaps TRBD1 (6 bases). CDR1 is WSHSY and CDR2 is SAAADI in the germline V gene. The CDR3 is 11 residues long. The CDR3 DNA reads as TGCGCCAGCAGAGACAGGTCTGAGGCTTTCTTT. This translates into CASRDRSEAFF.

V gene TRBV7-2 combines with J gene TRBJ1-1, with D tentatively TRBD1 (6 bases). The CDR3 has 15 amino acids. Trimming took off 5 bases at V and 8 bases at J, with 21 bases between the two ends. Germline V gene lookup returns CDR1 SGHTA and CDR2 FQGNSA. CDR3 in DNA: TGTGCCAGCAGCCCTAACCAGCAGGGGAGGGTGGAAGCTTTCTTT. This translates into CASSPNQQGRVEAFF.

V is TRBV5-1 and J is TRBJ1-5; maybe TRBD1 (5 bases). This CDR3 is 14 amino acids long. V was cut by 3 bases and J by 0 bases, with 7 bases left in between. Germline V lookup: CDR1 SGHRS, CDR2 YFSETQ. CDR3: CASSSGPSNQPQHF. The CDR3 DNA follows: TGCGCCAGCAGCTCGGGGCCTAGCAATCAGCCCCAGCATTTT.

V gene TRBV19 combines with J gene TRBJ2-3, with 7 bases identical to TRBD2. The CDR3 is 15 amino acids. J gave up 3 bases and V 2 bases, and 5 bases lay outside the gene matches. Germline values: CDR1 LNHDA, CDR2 SQIVND (reference sequence). The CDR3 spells CASSIFGGGTDTQYF. The CDR3 coding sequence is TGTGCCAGTAGTATATTCGGCGGGGGTACAGATACGCAGTATTTT. Based on the CDR3 plus reference TRBV19 and TRBJ2-3, the full variable domain is DGGITQSPKYLFRKEGQNVTLSCEQNLNHDAMYWYRQDPGQGLRLIYYSQIVNDFQKGDIAEGYSVSREKKESFPLTVTSAQKNPTAFYLCASSIFGGGTDTQYFGPGTRLTVL.

V and J are TRBV4-1 and TRBJ2-5; 9 bases match TRBD2. Germline lookup yields CDR1 MGHRA and CDR2 YSYEKL. CDR3 size: 16 residues. J lost 1 base, V lost 0 bases, and 3 bases had no gene match. CDR3 nucleotide sequence: TGCGCCAGCAGCCAAGATGGAGCGGGGGGCCAAGAGACCCAGTACTTC. This gives the protein CASSQDGAGGQETQYF.

The chain joins TRBV5-6 to TRBJ2-7; D unclear. The V gene lost 6 bases and the J gene lost 6 bases, with 19 bases spanning the gap. The CDR3 covers 14 residues. In germline, CDR1 is SGHDT, CDR2 YYEEEE. CDR3 sequence: CASTVRGGRVEQYF. The CDR3 DNA follows: TGTGCCAGCACCGTACGTGGCGGAAGAGTCGAGCAGTACTTC.

The V gene is TRBV14, the J gene TRBJ2-1; the D is unclear. The germline V gene encodes CDR1 SGHDN and CDR2 FVKESK. The CDR3 spans 13 residues. Trimming left V 4 bases short and J 9 bases short, with 13 bases between. CDR3 residues: CASSPFPGGEQFF. In nucleotides, the CDR3 is TGTGCCAGCAGCCCCTTTCCGGGCGGTGAGCAGTTCTTC.

The rearrangement joins TRBV30 to TRBJ2-5; 7 bases are shared with TRBD1. CDR1 is GTSNPN, CDR2 SVGIG, per germline (reference sequence). V dropped 0 bases and J dropped 1; count of bases not matched to a gene: 5. The CDR3 runs 15 residues. This chain's CDR3 is CAWSVGGYSQETQYF. CDR3 sequence (DNA): TGTGCCTGGAGTGTAGGGGGCTACTCCCAAGAGACCCAGTACTTC.

The chain recombines TRBV19 with TRBJ1-5; D gene unclear. V was shortened by 4 bases and J by 0 bases, with 10 bases between the two germline ends. CDR3 length: 15 amino acids. Looked up from germline, CDR1 is LNHDA and CDR2 is SQIVND (reference sequence). The CDR3 here is CASSNDGYSNQPQHF. For the CDR3, the DNA is TGTGCCAGTAGTAACGATGGTTATAGCAATCAGCCCCAGCATTTT.

Concerning this clone itself: The junction departs from germline at one end; a sequencing error may be responsible. The chain uses TRBV7-7 and TRBJ2-7; 8 bases agree with TRBD2. From germline, CDR1 is SSHAT and CDR2 FNYEAQ (reference sequence). The length of the CDR3 is 13 residues. For the CDR3, the DNA is TGTGCTAGCAGCCCAGCGGGGGTGGGGGAGCAGTACTTC. Translating gives CASSPAGVGEQYF.

The genes are TRBV6-5 and TRBJ1-2; the D is unclear. The CDR3 consists of 15 residues. Trimming took off 6 bases at V and 2 bases at J, with 16 bases between the two ends. Germline V gene lookup returns CDR1 MNHEY and CDR2 SVGAGI. Here the CDR3 DNA reads TGTGCCAGCAGCCCTGAAAAACATTCGAACTATGGCTACACCTTC. This sequence encodes CASSPEKHSNYGYTF.

V gene TRBV19 combines with J gene TRBJ2-4; D remains unclear. Trimming shortened V by 6 bases and J by 6 bases, and 27 bases separated the two germline ends. Germline V gene lookup returns CDR1 LNHDA and CDR2 SQIVND (reference sequence). The CDR3 consists of 18 residues. CDR3 protein: CASSPPFRATSTVNIQYF. The CDR3, as DNA: TGTGCCAGTAGCCCTCCCTTTAGGGCCACATCTACCGTAAACATTCAGTACTTC.

V is TRBV6-5 and J is TRBJ2-7, with D tentatively TRBD2 (5 bases). This CDR3 region has 15 residues. Trimming pared 8 bases from V and 0 bases from J, leaving 17 bases between. CDR1 is MNHEY, CDR2 SVGAGI, per germline. The DNA for the CDR3 is TGTGCCAGCCGAGGCTCGGGATCTATCTCCTACGAGCAGTACTTC. Translated, it gives CASRGSGSISYEQYF.

This chain joins TRBV7-6 and TRBJ1-4; D remains unclear. V was shortened by 2 bases and J by 5 bases, with 12 bases between the two germline ends. Germline V lookup: CDR1 SGHVS, CDR2 FNYEAQ. The CDR3 loop spans 15 amino acids. The DNA of the CDR3 is TGTGCCAGCAGCTTATCCTCCCAGCGGAATGAAAAACTGTTTTTT. Its protein is CASSLSSQRNEKLFF.

The J gene is TRBJ1-1, the V gene TRBV10-3; the match to TRBD1 covers 8 bases. Germline CDR1 and CDR2: ENHRY and SYGVKD. The CDR3 has 13 amino acids. With 10 bases clipped from V and 1 base from J, the junction kept 5 bases outside the gene matches. The CDR3 protein is CATGQGANTEAFF. The CDR3 nucleotides are TGTGCCACCGGGCAGGGGGCGAACACTGAAGCTTTCTTT.

CDR3 amino acids: CASSDSSGPTAKNIQYF. CDR3 in DNA: TGTGCCAGCAGCGACTCCTCGGGACCGACAGCCAAAAACATTCAGTACTTC. J is TRBJ2-4 and V is TRBV11-2, with D perhaps assigned TRBD1 or TRBD2 (5 bases each). The CDR3 is 17 residues long. Trimming shortened V by 5 bases and J by 0 bases, and 17 bases separated the two germline ends. CDR1 SGHAT and CDR2 FQNNGV come from the germline V gene.

The chain joins TRBV9 to TRBJ2-3; D tentatively reads TRBD1 or TRBD2 (6 bases each). V was pared by 3 bases and J by 4 bases, with 15 bases between. The CDR3 totals 15 residues. CDR1 and CDR2 from the germline V gene are SGDLS and YYNGEE. CDR3 sequence: CASSAGLRGADTQYF. DNA for the CDR3: TGTGCCAGCAGCGCGGGATTAAGGGGGGCAGATACGCAGTATTTT.

V is TRBV7-3 and J is TRBJ1-1, with 8 bases matching TRBD1. J was trimmed by 6 bases and V by 4 bases; bases with no gene match: 4. Germline lookup yields CDR1 SGHTA and CDR2 FQGTGA. The CDR3 covers 13 residues. Here the CDR3 DNA reads TGTGCCAGCAGCTCCACAGGGGGAGCTGAAGCTTTCTTT. Amino acids: CASSSTGGAEAFF. Variable domain in full (rest from reference TRBV7-3 and TRBJ1-1): GAGVSQTPSNKVTEKGKYVELRCDPISGHTALYWYRQSLGQGPEFLIYFQGTGAADDSGLPNDRFFAVRPEGSVSTLKIQRTERGDSAVYLCASSSTGGAEAFFGQGTRLTVV.

The chain is built from TRBV18 and TRBJ2-2; 10 bases are shared with TRBD1. The germline V gene encodes CDR1 KGHSH and CDR2 LQKENI. The V and J ends lost 3 bases and 3 bases, in that order; junction bases with no gene match: 4. This CDR3 is 16 amino acids long. The CDR3: CASSPGQGVYTGELFF. The CDR3 DNA follows: TGTGCCAGCTCACCTGGACAGGGGGTGTACACCGGGGAGCTGTTTTTT.

This clone has only one observation. The chain links TRBV7-8 to TRBJ1-1; no clear D gene. This CDR3 contains 17 residues. V lost 5 bases, J lost 5 bases, and 24 bases lay in between. Germline V CDR1 and CDR2: SGHVS, FQNEAQ. Written as DNA, the CDR3 is TGTGCCAGCAGCCCCCCAAAGGCCACACCACTGGGGACTGAAGCTTTCTTT. This codes for CASSPPKATPLGTEAFF.

V is TRBV6-1 and J is TRBJ2-3; the D gene is possibly TRBD1 (5 bases). CDR3 length: 12 amino acids. V lost 7 bases and J lost 1, with 6 bases in between. Germline assignment: CDR1 MNHNS and CDR2 SASEGT. CDR3 residues: CASKTGTDTQYF. In nucleotides, the CDR3 is TGTGCCAGCAAGACAGGCACAGATACGCAGTATTTT.

The chain recombines TRBV30 with TRBJ1-2; the D is unclear. V was trimmed by 4 bases and J by 4 bases, leaving 10 bases between them. From germline, CDR1 is GTSNPN and CDR2 SVGIG (reference sequence). The CDR3 totals 12 residues. CDR3 amino acids: CAWNGVGYGYTF. The CDR3 DNA follows: TGTGCCTGGAACGGGGTTGGCTATGGCTACACCTTC.

This chain links TRBV2 with TRBJ2-3; possible D gene TRBD1, 5 bases. The CDR3 consists of 12 residues. Germline CDR1 SNHLY, CDR2 FYNNEI. V was pared by 4 bases and J by 5 bases, with 7 bases between. CDR3 in DNA: TGTGCCAGCAGTGGCGACAGAGATACGCAGTATTTT. Translation gives CASSGDRDTQYF.

This chain uses TRBV5-6 with TRBJ1-2; D perhaps matches TRBD1 (5 bases). From germline, CDR1 is SGHDT and CDR2 YYEEEE. This CDR3 contains 12 residues. Trimming left V 4 bases short and J 3 bases short, with 7 bases between. The CDR3 DNA sequence: TGTGCCAGCAGCCCGGGGGACTATGGCTACACCTTC. It codes for CASSPGDYGYTF.